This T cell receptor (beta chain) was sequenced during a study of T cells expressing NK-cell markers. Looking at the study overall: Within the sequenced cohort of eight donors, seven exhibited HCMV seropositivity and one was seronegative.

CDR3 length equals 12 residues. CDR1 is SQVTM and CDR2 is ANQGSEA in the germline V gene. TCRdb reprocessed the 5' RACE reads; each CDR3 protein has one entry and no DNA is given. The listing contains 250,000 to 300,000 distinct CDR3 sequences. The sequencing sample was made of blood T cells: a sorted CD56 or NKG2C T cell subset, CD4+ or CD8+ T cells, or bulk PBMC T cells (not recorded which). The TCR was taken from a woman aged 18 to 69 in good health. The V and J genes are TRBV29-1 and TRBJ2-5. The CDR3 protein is CSGGWRLETQYF.